The clone carrying this T cell receptor beta chain was observed many times. The source of the sample is a study of T-cell reconstitution after alpha-beta-depleted transplantation in children. Preparation of the TCRbeta library used unique molecular identifiers. Using its own MiXCR run on the PCR reads, TCRdb lists one record per CDR3 protein. Of tens of thousands of distinct CDR3 sequences listed, roughly 5.2% are singletons. CDR3 length equals 16 residues. Germline assignment: CDR1 PRHDT and CDR2 FYEKMQ (reference sequence). The junction had 5 bases not matched to a gene; V was cut back by 4 bases and J by 2 bases.

This chain links TRBV13 with TRBJ2-7, with TRBD2 matching 13 bases. The receptor comes from a boy younger than two who had a stem cell transplant for acute myeloid leukemia, so the T cells may come from the graft donor. Sequenced material: PBMCs, mostly from graft donor cells, taken 180 days after TCRalphabeta/CD19-depleted stem cell transplant. The CDR3 protein is CASSSPGLAGTYEQYF. The CDR3 DNA reads as TGTGCCAGCAGCTCCCCGGGACTAGCGGGAACCTACGAGCAGTACTTC.